Detailed here is one TCR beta chain. Libraries were prepared by immunoSEQ multiplex PCR; TCRdb keeps only in-frame clonotypes and omits some of them. The table records tens of thousands of clones, around 91% of them present only once. This sample is drawn from a study of T cell responses to AZD1222 COVID-19 vaccine. Between the trimmed V and J ends, which lost 5 bases and 3 bases, there was a span of 9 bases. The CDR3 contains 13 residues. Germline V gene sequence: CDR1 SGHVS, CDR2 FNYEAQ. This specimen consisted of peripheral blood, obtained on day 0 of MenACWY control vaccination. This sequence was found in an adult in good health. The V and J genes are TRBV7-6 and TRBJ2-3; D remains ambiguous. The CDR3 coding sequence is TGTGCCAGCAGCCCCCACCGTACAGATACGCAGTATTTT. It is translated as CASSPHRTDTQYF.